This T cell receptor beta chain emerged from a study of blood T cell repertoires in COVID-19. In germline, CDR1 is SGHTS, CDR2 YDEGEE. The ends lost 0 bases at V and 0 bases at J; junction bases unmatched: 6. The CDR3 totals 18 residues. Measured with immunoSEQ multiplex PCR; TCRdb has only the in-frame clones, and not every one. The sample has a few hundred thousand clones; 80% to 90% are singletons. This receptor was obtained from a woman aged 70 to 79 with acute or convalescent COVID-19. This rearrangement joins TRBV5-8 to TRBJ1-6; TRBD1 agrees at 7 bases. Sequences were obtained from peripheral blood. The CDR3 is CASSLAGQVYSYNSPLHF. CDR3 coding DNA: TGTGCCAGCAGCTTGGCTGGACAGGTATACTCCTATAATTCACCCCTCCACTTT.